This TCR beta chain was captured by sequencing in a study of T-cell reconstitution after alpha-beta-depleted transplantation in children. Unique molecular identifiers were incorporated into the prepared TCRbeta library. TCRdb itself ran the PCR reads through MiXCR, one entry per CDR3 protein. The profile shows roughly 610,000 distinct CDR3 sequences, about 11% of them singletons. The CDR3 runs to 14 residues. Germline V gene data show CDR1 as DFQATT and CDR2 as SNEGSKA (reference sequence). Trimming stripped 6 bases from V and 5 bases from J, with 16 bases between. Here the sequenced sample was PBMCs from the stem cell graft donor, taken from the stem cell graft. The sequence derives from a human donor who donated a stem cell graft to a child with acute myeloid leukemia. The chain is built from TRBV20-1 and TRBJ1-4; a possible D gene is TRBD1 (5 bases). The CDR3 region has the DNA TGCAGTGCCCCGACTCGAGGGGTAAATGAAAAACTGTTTTTT. Translation: CSAPTRGVNEKLFF.